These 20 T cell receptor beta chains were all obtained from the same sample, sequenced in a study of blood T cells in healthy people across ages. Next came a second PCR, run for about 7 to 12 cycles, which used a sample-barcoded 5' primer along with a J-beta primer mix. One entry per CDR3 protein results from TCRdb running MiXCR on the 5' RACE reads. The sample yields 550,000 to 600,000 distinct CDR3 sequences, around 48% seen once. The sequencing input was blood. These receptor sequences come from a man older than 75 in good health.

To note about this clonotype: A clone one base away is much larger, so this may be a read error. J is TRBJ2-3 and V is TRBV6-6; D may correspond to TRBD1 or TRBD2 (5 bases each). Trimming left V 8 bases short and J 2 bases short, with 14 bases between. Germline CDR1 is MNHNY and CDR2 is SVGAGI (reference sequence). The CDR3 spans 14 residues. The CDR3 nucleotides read TGTGCCAGCTGGGACCGGCTTCACACAGATACGCAGTATTTT. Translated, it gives CASWDRLHTDTQYF.

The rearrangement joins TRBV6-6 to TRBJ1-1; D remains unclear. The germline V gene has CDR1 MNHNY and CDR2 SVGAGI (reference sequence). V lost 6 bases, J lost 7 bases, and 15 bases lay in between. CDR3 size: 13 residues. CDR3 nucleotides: TGTGCCAGCAGCCCCAAAATTGGGTGTGAAGCTTTCTTT. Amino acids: CASSPKIGCEAFF.

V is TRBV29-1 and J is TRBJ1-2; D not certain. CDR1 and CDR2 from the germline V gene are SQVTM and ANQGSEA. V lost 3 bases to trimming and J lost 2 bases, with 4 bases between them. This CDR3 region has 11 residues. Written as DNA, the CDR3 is TGCAGCGTTGACCGGAACTATGGCTACACCTTC. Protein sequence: CSVDRNYGYTF.

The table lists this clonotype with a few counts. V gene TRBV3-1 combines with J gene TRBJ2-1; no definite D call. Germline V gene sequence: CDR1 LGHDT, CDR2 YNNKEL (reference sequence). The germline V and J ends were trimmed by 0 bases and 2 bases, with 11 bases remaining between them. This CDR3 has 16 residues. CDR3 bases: TGTGCCAGCAGCCAAGATCAAGGTTGGACCTACAATGAGCAGTTCTTC. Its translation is CASSQDQGWTYNEQFF.

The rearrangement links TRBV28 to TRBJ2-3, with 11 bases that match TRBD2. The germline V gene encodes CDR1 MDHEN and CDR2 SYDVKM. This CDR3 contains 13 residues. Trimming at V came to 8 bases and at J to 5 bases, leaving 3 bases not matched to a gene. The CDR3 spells CASFGTSGDTQYF. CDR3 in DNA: TGTGCCAGCTTCGGGACTAGCGGAGATACGCAGTATTTT.

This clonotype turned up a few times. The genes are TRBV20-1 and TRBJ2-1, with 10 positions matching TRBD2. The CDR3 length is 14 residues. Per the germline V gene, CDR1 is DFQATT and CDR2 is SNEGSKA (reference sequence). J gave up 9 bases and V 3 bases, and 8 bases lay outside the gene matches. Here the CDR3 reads CSARASGSSSEQFF. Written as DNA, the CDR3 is TGCAGTGCTAGGGCTAGCGGGAGTTCGAGTGAGCAGTTCTTC.

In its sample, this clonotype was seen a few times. DNA of the CDR3: TGCAGTGCTAGAGATCCTTGGGTCGGAGGTCTAGGCACAGATACGCAGTATTTT. Translating gives CSARDPWVGGLGTDTQYF. The chain is built from TRBV20-1 and TRBJ2-3; a possible D gene is TRBD2 (5 bases). The CDR3 spans 18 residues. Germline values: CDR1 DFQATT, CDR2 SNEGSKA (reference sequence). The V end lost 0 bases, the J end lost 1 base, and 20 bases lay between the germline ends.

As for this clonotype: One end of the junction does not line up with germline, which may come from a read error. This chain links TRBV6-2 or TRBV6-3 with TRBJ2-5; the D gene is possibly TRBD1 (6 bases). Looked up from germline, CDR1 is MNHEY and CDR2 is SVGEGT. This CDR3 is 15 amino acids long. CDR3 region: CAGSPRGRAFGEQYF. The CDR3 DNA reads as TGTGCCGGCAGCCCCAGGGGCCGCGCTTTCGGAGAGCAGTACTTC.

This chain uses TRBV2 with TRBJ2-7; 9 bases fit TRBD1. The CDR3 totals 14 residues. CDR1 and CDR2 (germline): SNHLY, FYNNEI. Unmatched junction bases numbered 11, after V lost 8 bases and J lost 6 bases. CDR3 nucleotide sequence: TGTGCCAGCGTGGGGAGGACAGGGGTAGTCGAGCAGTACTTC. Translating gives CASVGRTGVVEQYF.

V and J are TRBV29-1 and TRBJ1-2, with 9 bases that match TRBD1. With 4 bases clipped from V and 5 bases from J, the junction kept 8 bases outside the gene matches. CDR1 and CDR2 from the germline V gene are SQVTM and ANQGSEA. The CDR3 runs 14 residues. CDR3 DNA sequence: TGCAGCGTTGTACGGGACAGGGCTGGGTATGGCTACACCTTC. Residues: CSVVRDRAGYGYTF.

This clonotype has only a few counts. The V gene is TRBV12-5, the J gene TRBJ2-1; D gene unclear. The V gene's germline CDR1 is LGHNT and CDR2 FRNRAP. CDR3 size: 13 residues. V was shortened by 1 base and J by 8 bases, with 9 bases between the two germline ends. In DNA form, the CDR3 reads TGTGCTAGTGGTTTGGCCCAGGTCCATGAGCAGTTCTTC. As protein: CASGLAQVHEQFF.

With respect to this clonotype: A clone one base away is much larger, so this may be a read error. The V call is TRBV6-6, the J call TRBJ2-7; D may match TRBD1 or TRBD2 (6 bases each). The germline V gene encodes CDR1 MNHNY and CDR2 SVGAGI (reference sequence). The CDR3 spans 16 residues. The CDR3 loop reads CAGSYRGQGSAYEQYF. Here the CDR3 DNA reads TGTGCCGGCAGTTACCGGGGGCAGGGAAGCGCCTACGAGCAGTACTTC.

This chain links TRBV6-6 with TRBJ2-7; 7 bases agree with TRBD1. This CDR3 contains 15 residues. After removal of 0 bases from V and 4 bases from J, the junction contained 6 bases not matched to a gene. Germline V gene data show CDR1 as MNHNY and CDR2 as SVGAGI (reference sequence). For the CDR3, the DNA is TGTGCCAGCAGTTACTCGACAGGGCAAGGGTACGAGCAGTACTTC. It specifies CASSYSTGQGYEQYF.

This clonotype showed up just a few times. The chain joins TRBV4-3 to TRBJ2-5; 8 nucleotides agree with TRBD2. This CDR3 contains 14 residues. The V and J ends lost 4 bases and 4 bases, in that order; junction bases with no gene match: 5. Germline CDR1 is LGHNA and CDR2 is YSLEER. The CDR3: CASSLQAGAETQYF. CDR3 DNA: TGCGCCAGCAGCCTTCAAGCGGGGGCAGAGACCCAGTACTTC.

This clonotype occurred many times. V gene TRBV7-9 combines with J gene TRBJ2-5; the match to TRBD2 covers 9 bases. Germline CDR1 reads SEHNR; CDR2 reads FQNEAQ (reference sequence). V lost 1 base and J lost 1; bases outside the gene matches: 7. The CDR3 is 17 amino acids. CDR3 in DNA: TGTGCCAGCAGCTTAGGAGGCCTAGCGGGAATCCAAGAGACCCAGTACTTC. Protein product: CASSLGGLAGIQETQYF.

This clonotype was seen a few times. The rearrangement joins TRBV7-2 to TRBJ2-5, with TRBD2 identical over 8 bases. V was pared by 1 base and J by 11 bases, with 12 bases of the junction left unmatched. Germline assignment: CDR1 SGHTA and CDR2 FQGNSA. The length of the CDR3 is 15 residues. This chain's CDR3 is CASSLGGAGDRGQYF. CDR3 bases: TGTGCCAGCAGCTTAGGCGGAGCGGGAGACCGAGGGCAGTACTTC.

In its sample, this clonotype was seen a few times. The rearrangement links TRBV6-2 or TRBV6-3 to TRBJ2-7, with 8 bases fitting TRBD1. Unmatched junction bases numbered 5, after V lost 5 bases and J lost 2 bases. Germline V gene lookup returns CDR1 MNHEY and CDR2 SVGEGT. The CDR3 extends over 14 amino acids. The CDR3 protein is CASSATGGAYEQYF. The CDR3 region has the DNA TGTGCCAGCAGTGCCACAGGGGGAGCCTACGAGCAGTACTTC.

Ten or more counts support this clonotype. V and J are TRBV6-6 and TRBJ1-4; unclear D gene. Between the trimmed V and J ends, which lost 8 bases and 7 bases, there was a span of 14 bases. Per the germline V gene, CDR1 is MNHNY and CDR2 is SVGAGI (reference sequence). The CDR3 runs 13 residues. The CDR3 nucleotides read TGTGCCAGCCACCGGGGAGCTCGTGAAAAACTGTTTTTT. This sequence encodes CASHRGAREKLFF.

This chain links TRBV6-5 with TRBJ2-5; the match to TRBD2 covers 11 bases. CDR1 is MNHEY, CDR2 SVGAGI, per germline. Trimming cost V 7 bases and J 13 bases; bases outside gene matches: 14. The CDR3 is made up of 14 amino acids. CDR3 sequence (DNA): TGTGCCAGCACTTATGCACTAGCGGGAGAGACCTGGTACTTC. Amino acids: CASTYALAGETWYF.

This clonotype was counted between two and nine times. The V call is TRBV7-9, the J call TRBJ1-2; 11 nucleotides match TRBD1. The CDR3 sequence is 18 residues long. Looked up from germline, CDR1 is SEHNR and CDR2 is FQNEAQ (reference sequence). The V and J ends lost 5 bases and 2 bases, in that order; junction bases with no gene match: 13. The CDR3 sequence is CASSDPRDRGNMNYGYTF. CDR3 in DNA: TGTGCCAGCAGCGACCCCCGGGACAGGGGGAACATGAACTATGGCTACACCTTC.